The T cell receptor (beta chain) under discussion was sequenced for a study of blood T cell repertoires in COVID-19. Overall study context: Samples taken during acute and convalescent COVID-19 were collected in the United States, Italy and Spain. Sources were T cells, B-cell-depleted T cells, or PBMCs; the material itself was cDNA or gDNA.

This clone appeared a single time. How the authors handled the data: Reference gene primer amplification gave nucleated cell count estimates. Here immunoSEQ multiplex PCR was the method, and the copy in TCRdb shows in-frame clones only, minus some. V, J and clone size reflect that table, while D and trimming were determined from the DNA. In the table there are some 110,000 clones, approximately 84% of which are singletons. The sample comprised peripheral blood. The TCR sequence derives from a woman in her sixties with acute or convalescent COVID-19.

The CDR3 reads CASSRDSQADTQYF. In DNA form, the CDR3 reads TGTGCCAGCAGCAGGGACTCCCAGGCAGATACGCAGTATTTT. The V call is TRBV7-2, the J call TRBJ2-3; TRBD2 might be the D (6 bases). This CDR3 is 14 amino acids long. Germline V gives CDR1 SGHTA, CDR2 FQGNSA. V was cut by 5 bases and J by 4 bases, with 13 bases left in between.